The clone carrying this TCR beta chain was counted ten times or more. What it recognizes is unknown. Template switching (which added a universal primer site) was used, and cDNA carried unique molecular identifiers. TCRdb redid the calling of the 5' RACE reads with MiXCR, one entry per CDR3 protein. In the table there are 1.5 million to 2 million distinct CDR3 sequences, under 35% of which are singletons. This sample stems from a study of identical twins. Study-level points and caveats: Reduced insertions were recorded for abundant cord blood beta clonotypes, with no such pattern in memory repertoires. Shared out-of-frame alpha sequences (those common to twins) showed excess low generation probability.

The CDR3 contains 14 residues. Germline loops: CDR1 KGHSH, CDR2 LQKENI. The ends were cut back, 1 base at V and 4 bases at J, with 11 bases in the middle. Sequencing was performed on cord blood. The origin of this receptor is a newborn girl in good health. The chain recombines TRBV18 with TRBJ2-7; D is uncertain. CDR3 coding DNA: TGTGCCAGCTCACCACAGAGTAGAGGATACGAGCAGTACTTC. This codes for CASSPQSRGYEQYF. The full variable domain, rest sourced from reference TRBV18 and TRBJ2-7, is NAGVMQNPRHLVRRRGQEARLRCSPMKGHSHVYWYRQLPEEGLKFMVYLQKENIIDESGMPKERFSAEFPKEGPSILRIQQVVRGDSAAYFCASSPQSRGYEQYFGPGTRLTVT.